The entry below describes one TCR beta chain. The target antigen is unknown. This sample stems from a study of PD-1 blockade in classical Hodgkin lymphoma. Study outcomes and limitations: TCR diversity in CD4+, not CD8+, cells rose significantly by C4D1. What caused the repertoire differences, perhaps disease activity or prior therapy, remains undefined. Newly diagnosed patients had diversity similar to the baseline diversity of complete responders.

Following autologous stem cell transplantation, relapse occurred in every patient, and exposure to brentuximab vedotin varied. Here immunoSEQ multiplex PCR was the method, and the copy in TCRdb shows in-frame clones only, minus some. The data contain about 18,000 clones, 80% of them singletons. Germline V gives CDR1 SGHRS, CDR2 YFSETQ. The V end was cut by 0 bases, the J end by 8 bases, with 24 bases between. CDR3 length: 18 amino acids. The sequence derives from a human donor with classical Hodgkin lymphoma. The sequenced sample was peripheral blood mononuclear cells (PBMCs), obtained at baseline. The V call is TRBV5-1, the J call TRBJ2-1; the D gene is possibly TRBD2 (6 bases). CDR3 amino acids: CASSLEGPREPPRDEQFF. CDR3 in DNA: TGCGCCAGCAGCTTGGAGGGTCCGCGGGAACCCCCTAGGGATGAGCAGTTCTTC. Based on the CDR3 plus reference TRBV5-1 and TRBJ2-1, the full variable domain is KAGVTQTPRYLIKTRGQQVTLSCSPISGHRSVSWYQQTPGQGLQFLFEYFSETQRNKGNFPGRFSGRQFSNSRSEMNVSTLELGDSALYLCASSLEGPREPPRDEQFFGPGTRLTVL.